This T cell receptor beta chain originates from a study of blood T cells in healthy people across ages. For the second PCR, which ran for 7 to 11 cycles, a sample-barcoded 5' primer and a J-beta primer mix were used. TCRdb independently ran MiXCR on the 5' RACE reads; one entry per CDR3 protein. The sample shows under 2 million distinct CDR3 sequences, approximately 32% of them seen only once. The germline V gene encodes CDR1 SNHLY and CDR2 FYNNEI. This CDR3 contains 15 residues. Trimming cost V 1 base and J 3 bases, with 13 bases left between them. The sample consisted of blood. The sequence came from a woman in her twenties or thirties in good health. This chain connects TRBV2 to TRBJ2-7; D gene ambiguous. The CDR3 nucleotides read TGTGCCAGCAGTGAAGGATTGTCCACTTACTACGAGCAGTACTTC. Translation: CASSEGLSTYYEQYF.